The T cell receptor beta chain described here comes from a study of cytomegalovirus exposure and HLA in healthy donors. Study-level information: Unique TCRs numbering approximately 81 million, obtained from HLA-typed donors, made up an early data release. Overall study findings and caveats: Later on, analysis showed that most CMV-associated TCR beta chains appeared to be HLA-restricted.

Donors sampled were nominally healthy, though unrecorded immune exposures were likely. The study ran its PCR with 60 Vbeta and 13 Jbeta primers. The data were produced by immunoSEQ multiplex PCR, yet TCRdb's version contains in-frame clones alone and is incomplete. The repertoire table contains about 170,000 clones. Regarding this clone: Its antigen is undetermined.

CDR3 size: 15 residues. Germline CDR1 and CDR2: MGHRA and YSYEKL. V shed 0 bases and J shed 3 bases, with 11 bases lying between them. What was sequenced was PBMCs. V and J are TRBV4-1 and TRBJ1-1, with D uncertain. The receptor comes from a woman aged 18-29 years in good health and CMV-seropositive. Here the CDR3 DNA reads TGCGCCAGCAGCCAAGACTTGAGGCGACACACTGAAGCTTTCTTT. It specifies CASSQDLRRHTEAFF.